The clone carrying this TCR beta chain occurred a few times. The CDR3 covers 15 residues. Germline assignment: CDR1 SGHRS and CDR2 YFSETQ. Trimming shortened V by 0 bases and J by 1 base, and 10 bases separated the two germline ends. MiXCR, applied by TCRdb to the 5' RACE reads, yields one record per CDR3 protein. The profile shows about 660,000 distinct CDR3 sequences, more than 6.5% of them singletons. This sample is drawn from a study of identical twins. These records were also assigned to another study, of yellow fever vaccine responses in identical twins.

The sequenced sample consisted of PBMCs. This chain links TRBV5-1 with TRBJ2-5, with D maybe TRBD1 (6 bases). This receptor was taken from a woman under 30 in good health. CDR3 sequence (DNA): TGCGCCAGCAGCTTGGTCGGACAGTCCCAAGAGACCCAGTACTTC. This encodes CASSLVGQSQETQYF.